This T cell receptor beta chain was obtained from a study of blood T cell repertoires in COVID-19. Under the authors' procedure: Estimates of nucleated cell counts were drawn from the amplification of reference gene primers. Sequenced by immunoSEQ multiplex PCR; TCRdb stores in-frame clones only, minus some. D and trimming come from the DNA, and the V and J calls and clone size come from that table. Of 250,000 or so clones listed, 75% to 90% are singletons. CDR1 and CDR2 (germline): SQVTM, ANQGSEA. J gave up 0 bases and V 7 bases, and 7 bases lay outside the gene matches. The CDR3 runs to 14 residues.

Specimen: peripheral blood. The sequence was collected from a woman between 35 and 50 years old who had recovered from COVID-19. The V and J genes are TRBV29-1 and TRBJ1-1; TRBD1 matches at 8 bases. The CDR3 bases are TGCAGCGGTTGGACAGGGCTCATGAACACTGAAGCTTTCTTT. Translating gives CSGWTGLMNTEAFF.